The 27 T cell receptor beta chains below were found in one sample sequenced in a study of blood T cell repertoires in COVID-19. Some clones are missing from TCRdb's copy, which holds only in-frame ones; the method was immunoSEQ multiplex PCR. Of about 300,000 clones in the sample, approximately 84% were seen once. The source material was peripheral blood. The receptors originated from a human donor with COVID-19, enrolled during active disease. The donor label of this sample is uncertain.

The chain employs TRBV3-1 (or the pseudogene TRBV3-2) and TRBJ1-6; the D is unclear. The ends were cut back, 1 base at V and 5 bases at J, with 3 bases in the middle. The CDR3 consists of 13 residues. Germline V CDR1 and CDR2: LGHDT, YNNKEL (reference sequence). CDR3 DNA: TGTGCCAGCAGCCAAGTAAATAATTCACCCCTCCACTTT. Protein product: CASSQVNNSPLHF.

J is TRBJ2-7 and V is TRBV6-1, with D perhaps TRBD2 (5 bases). Germline CDR1 is MNHNS and CDR2 is SASEGT. Trimming cost V 0 bases and J 5 bases, with 17 bases left between them. CDR3 length equals 16 residues. This CDR3 reads CASSEALIVGENEQYF. The CDR3 DNA reads TGTGCCAGCAGTGAAGCGCTCATAGTGGGAGAAAACGAGCAGTACTTC.

The rearrangement links TRBV9 to TRBJ2-3; weak D call: TRBD2 (6 bases). This CDR3 contains 13 residues. The germline CDR1 and CDR2 sequences are SGDLS and YYNGEE. The V gene lost 8 bases and the J gene lost 6 bases, with 16 bases spanning the gap. The CDR3 sequence is CASGASAWDTQYF. The CDR3 coding sequence is TGTGCCAGTGGAGCTAGCGCTTGGGATACGCAGTATTTT.

This clone occurred a few times. CDR3 sequence reads: CASSLALAGEADTQYF. CDR3 nucleotides: TGCGCCAGCAGCTTGGCGCTAGCGGGAGAGGCAGATACGCAGTATTTT. The chain couples TRBV5-1 to TRBJ2-3, with TRBD2 matching over 10 bases. Germline trimming cut 0 bases from V and 4 bases from J; bases unmatched to any gene: 5. Germline-derived CDR1 and CDR2 are SGHRS and YFSETQ. This CDR3 comprises 16 residues.

Regarding this clone: The sample holds other DNA sequences that translate to the same CDR3. The J gene is TRBJ1-5, the V gene TRBV30; D is unresolved. Trimming removed 0 bases at V and 7 bases at J, with 10 bases between. This CDR3 comprises 13 residues. Germline CDR1 GTSNPN, CDR2 SVGIG (reference sequence). The CDR3 nucleotides read TGTGCCTGGAGTGTATCGGGAGACCAGCCCCAGCATTTT. Its protein is CAWSVSGDQPQHF.

V is TRBV7-9 and J is TRBJ2-2; D is unclear. The CDR3 extends over 11 amino acids. CDR1 is SEHNR, CDR2 FQNEAQ, per germline (reference sequence). The V and J ends lost 6 bases and 5 bases respectively, with 4 bases between them. The CDR3 DNA sequence: TGTGCCAGCAGACTTACCGGGGAGCTGTTTTTT. Translating it yields CASRLTGELFF.

The chain links TRBV19 to TRBJ2-1; 7 bases are a match to TRBD2. The length of the CDR3 is 13 residues. With V trimmed by 4 bases and J by 8 bases, 5 bases remained unmatched. CDR1 and CDR2 from the germline V gene are LNHDA and SQIVND (reference sequence). The CDR3, as DNA: TGTGCCAGTAGTACGAGCGGGAAAGATGAGCAGTTCTTC. It codes for CASSTSGKDEQFF. The full variable domain, completed using reference TRBV19 and TRBJ2-1, is DGGITQSPKYLFRKEGQNVTLSCEQNLNHDAMYWYRQDPGQGLRLIYYSQIVNDFQKGDIAEGYSVSREKKESFPLTVTSAQKNPTAFYLCASSTSGKDEQFFGPGTRLTVL.

The chain has TRBV28 and TRBJ1-5, with 8 bases identical to TRBD1. Trimming took 7 bases from V and 5 from J; bases not matched to a gene: 13. Germline lookup yields CDR1 MDHEN and CDR2 SYDVKM. The CDR3 extends over 16 amino acids. Here the CDR3 DNA reads TGTGCCAGCATCTCTTCAGGGGACAGGATCTATCAGCCCCAGCATTTT. This sequence encodes CASISSGDRIYQPQHF.

The chain carries TRBV3-1 (or the pseudogene TRBV3-2) and TRBJ1-3; D is uncertain. The CDR3 contains 15 residues. The V and J ends lost 5 bases and 0 bases respectively, with 11 bases between them. Germline V gene sequence: CDR1 LGHDT, CDR2 YNNKEL (reference sequence). The CDR3 is CASSSYGNSGNTIYF. CDR3 nucleotide sequence: TGTGCCAGCAGCTCCTACGGGAACTCTGGAAACACCATATATTTT.

This clone was counted once. The gene calls are TRBV10-3 and TRBJ1-2; 7 bases align to TRBD1. Germline V lookup: CDR1 ENHRY, CDR2 SYGVKD. The CDR3 totals 13 residues. V shed 5 bases and J 6 bases; nucleotides not matched to a gene: 6. CDR3 amino acids: CAISNRGIDGYTF. In nucleotides, the CDR3 is TGTGCCATCAGTAACAGGGGAATCGATGGCTACACCTTC.

This clone was observed a single time. The V call is TRBV20-1, the J call TRBJ2-1; 12 nucleotides line up with TRBD2. The CDR3 is 15 amino acids. Germline assignment: CDR1 DFQATT and CDR2 SNEGSKA (reference sequence). With 3 bases clipped from V and 4 bases from J, the junction kept 4 bases outside the gene matches. The CDR3 DNA reads as TGCAGTGCTAGTTCGGGGACTAGCGGGTACAATGAGCAGTTCTTC. It specifies CSASSGTSGYNEQFF.

This clone appeared a single time. This sequence joins TRBV18 and TRBJ2-1, with a weak D call TRBD1 (5 bases). The V end was cut by 6 bases, the J end by 4 bases, with 16 bases between. The CDR3 contains 15 residues. Germline CDR1 is KGHSH and CDR2 is LQKENI. CDR3: CASSLDRQGYNEQFF. CDR3 nucleotides: TGTGCCAGCTCCCTCGACCGCCAGGGATACAATGAGCAGTTCTTC.

The chain recombines TRBV5-3 with TRBJ1-2; 7 bases fit TRBD1. TRBV5-3 is filed as an ORF, its function uncertain. V gave up 1 base and J gave up 12 bases; unmatched junction bases: 9. This CDR3 is built from 13 residues. CDR3 sequence reads: CARSLRRQGDDTF. The CDR3 DNA reads TGTGCCAGAAGCTTGCGTCGTCAGGGGGACGACACCTTC.

This clone was found once. This rearrangement joins TRBV5-6 to TRBJ2-3, with D perhaps matching TRBD2 (6 bases). In germline, CDR1 is SGHDT, CDR2 YYEEEE. V lost 6 bases, J lost 4 bases, and 15 bases lay in between. The CDR3 covers 14 residues. The CDR3 loop is CASTPGGAADTQYF. As DNA, the CDR3 is TGTGCCAGCACCCCAGGAGGGGCCGCAGATACGCAGTATTTT.

The rearrangement uses TRBV10-3 and TRBJ2-5; 7 bases line up with TRBD2. The junction had 5 bases not matched to a gene; V was cut back by 3 bases and J by 4 bases. The CDR3 runs to 14 residues. Germline CDR1 and CDR2: ENHRY and SYGVKD. CDR3 protein: CAISDTSAGETQYF. As DNA, the CDR3 is TGTGCCATCAGTGATACTAGCGCTGGAGAGACCCAGTACTTC.

The J gene is TRBJ2-7, the V gene TRBV2, with 10 bases identical to TRBD2. Germline-derived CDR1 and CDR2 are SNHLY and FYNNEI. The CDR3 is 15 residues long. J lost 5 bases, V lost 6 bases, and 10 bases had no gene match. For the CDR3, the DNA is TGTGCCAGCAGGGGGACGGCTAGCGGGAGACACGAGCAGTACTTC. Its translation: CASRGTASGRHEQYF.

The chain uses TRBV7-2 and TRBJ1-1; a possible D gene is TRBD1 (5 bases). Germline CDR1 and CDR2: SGHTA and FQGNSA. V was shortened by 5 bases and J by 4 bases, with 14 bases between the two germline ends. This CDR3 comprises 14 residues. The CDR3 nucleotides read TGTGCCAGCAGCCTAAGGGGCAGGAGCACTGAAGCTTTCTTT. Protein product: CASSLRGRSTEAFF.

V and J are TRBV9 and TRBJ1-6, with unresolved D. Germline values: CDR1 SGDLS, CDR2 YYNGEE. Trimming pared 1 base from V and 0 bases from J, leaving 8 bases between. The CDR3 spans 16 residues. The chain's CDR3 is CASSVSPSSYNSPLHF. In DNA form, the CDR3 reads TGTGCCAGCAGCGTAAGTCCCAGCTCCTATAATTCACCCCTCCACTTT.

The chain uses TRBV15 and TRBJ2-7; TRBD1 aligns across 12 bases. Per the germline V gene, CDR1 is LNHNV and CDR2 is YYDKDF (reference sequence). CDR3 length: 16 residues. V was clipped by 2 bases and J by 6 bases; unmatched bases: 8. CDR3 DNA: TGTGCCACCAGCAGACCGCCGGGACAGGGGGCACCCGAGCAGTACTTC. It codes for CATSRPPGQGAPEQYF. Supplemented by reference TRBV15 and TRBJ2-7, the full variable domain reads DAMVIQNPRYQVTQFGKPVTLSCSQTLNHNVMYWYQQKSSQAPKLLFHYYDKDFNNEADTPDNFQSRRPNTSFCFLDIRSPGLGDTAMYLCATSRPPGQGAPEQYFGPGTRLTVT.

The V gene is TRBV5-1, the J gene TRBJ1-2; 7 bases match TRBD1. The CDR3 covers 14 residues. After removal of 4 bases from V and 3 bases from J, the junction contained 6 bases not matched to a gene. Per germline, CDR1 SGHRS and CDR2 YFSETQ. The CDR3 DNA reads TGCGCCAGCAGCCCGACAGGGTTCGACTATGGCTACACCTTC. This codes for CASSPTGFDYGYTF.

The J gene is TRBJ1-1, the V gene TRBV19, with 7 bases identical to TRBD1. The CDR3 has 13 residues. The trim removed 9 bases at V and 1 base at J, leaving 5 bases unmatched. Per the germline V gene, CDR1 is LNHDA and CDR2 is SQIVND (reference sequence). The CDR3 DNA follows: TGTGCCAGCATGACAGGGCCGAACACTGAAGCTTTCTTT. Encoded protein: CASMTGPNTEAFF.

The sample holds one count of this clone. This chain uses TRBV11-3 with TRBJ2-5, with 9 nucleotides matching TRBD1. V lost 4 bases to trimming and J lost 5 bases; unmatched junction nucleotides: 11. The CDR3 extends over 16 amino acids. Per the germline V gene, CDR1 is SGHNT and CDR2 is YENEEA. CDR3 protein: CASSSLGGTGLETQYF. The CDR3 DNA reads TGTGCCAGCAGCTCCCTGGGCGGGACAGGGTTGGAGACCCAGTACTTC. Complete variable domain (other parts from reference TRBV11-3 and TRBJ2-5): EAGVVQSPRYKIIEKKQPVAFWCNPISGHNTLYWYLQNLGQGPELLIRYENEEAVDDSQLPKDRFSAERLKGVDSTLKIQPAELGDSAVYLCASSSLGGTGLETQYFGPGTRLLVL.

V usage is TRBV6-2 or TRBV6-3 and J usage is TRBJ2-7, with unresolved D. CDR1 and CDR2 from the germline V gene are MNHEY and SVGEGT. Trimming took 0 bases from V and 3 from J, leaving 3 bases between them. CDR3 size: 12 residues. CDR3 nucleotides: TGTGCCAGCAGTTACTCATACTACGAGCAGTACTTC. Translation gives CASSYSYYEQYF.

The chain joins TRBV9 to TRBJ2-1, with TRBD2 matching 13 bases. Trimming took 4 bases from V and 8 from J; bases not matched to a gene: 6. This CDR3 has 15 amino acids. The germline CDR1 and CDR2 sequences are SGDLS and YYNGEE. As DNA, the CDR3 is TGTGCCAGCAGCCCCCCGGGACTAGCGGGATATGAGCAGTTCTTC. Its protein is CASSPPGLAGYEQFF.

The V call is TRBV6-5, the J call TRBJ2-7; the D gene is possibly TRBD2 (5 bases). The germline V gene encodes CDR1 MNHEY and CDR2 SVGAGI. CDR3 length: 14 residues. V lost 5 bases and J 6 bases, leaving 17 bases between the germline ends. The CDR3: CASSRRPDRGEQYF. The CDR3 DNA sequence: TGTGCCAGCAGTCGCCGACCCGATCGGGGCGAGCAGTACTTC.

This chain links TRBV27 with TRBJ2-7; 13 bases map to TRBD2. Germline V CDR1 and CDR2: MNHEY, SMNVEV (reference sequence). The CDR3 sequence is 14 residues long. V was pared by 7 bases and J by 9 bases, with 9 bases of the junction left unmatched. The CDR3 DNA reads as TGTGCCAGCAATCCCGGACTAGCGGGAGCGGTGCAGTACTTC. Its protein is CASNPGLAGAVQYF.

The chain combines TRBV29-1 with TRBJ2-2; perhaps TRBD2 as D (6 bases). The V gene lost 3 bases and the J gene lost 5 bases, with 19 bases spanning the gap. CDR1 is SQVTM, CDR2 ANQGSEA, per germline. The CDR3 consists of 16 residues. The CDR3, as DNA: TGCAGCGTTGAGGGGGGACGAGGCCTCGGGACCGGGGAGCTGTTTTTT. This sequence encodes CSVEGGRGLGTGELFF.